The entry that follows covers one T cell receptor (beta chain) sequence. Germline loops: CDR1 LNHNV, CDR2 YYDKDF (reference sequence). The CDR3 consists of 13 residues. Trimming took off 5 bases at V and 4 bases at J, with 11 bases between the two ends. This sample stems from a study of blood T cell repertoires in COVID-19. Study in general: Spain, Italy and the United States supplied samples that represented acute and convalescent COVID-19. The cDNA or gDNA used as material had been derived from T cells, B-cell-depleted T cells, or PBMCs.

Here immunoSEQ multiplex PCR was the method, and the copy in TCRdb shows in-frame clones only, minus some. The sample records more than 140,000 clones, 85% to 90% being singletons. The chain links TRBV15 to TRBJ1-1; a weak D match, TRBD1 (6 bases). Sequencing was carried out using peripheral blood. This sequence was found in a woman aged 55-70 years with acute or convalescent COVID-19. DNA for the CDR3: TGTGCCACCAGCCGTGACAGGCTCACTGAAGCTTTCTTT. Translation gives CATSRDRLTEAFF.